This TCR beta chain was sequenced during a study of T cell responses to AZD1222 COVID-19 vaccine. As to this clone: Its antigen is as yet unknown.

General study results and limits: Within unmutated variant regions lay the reported targets of nearly half of spike-specific TCRs. CD4 TCRs covered the whole spike, strongest at regions 160-218 and 743-854.

Some clones are missing from TCRdb's copy, which holds only in-frame ones; the method was immunoSEQ multiplex PCR. The sample carries 150,000 to 200,000 clones, roughly 94% recorded once. The germline V gene encodes CDR1 SNHLY and CDR2 FYNNEI. The ends were cut back, 6 bases at V and 8 bases at J, with 19 bases in the middle. This CDR3 region has 15 residues. Analyses pooled second doses at about 4 or about 12 weeks. The receptor was isolated from an adult who received the AZD1222 COVID-19 vaccine. V is TRBV2 and J is TRBJ1-4, with D possibly matching TRBD1 (5 bases). Source: peripheral blood, taken 28 days after the second AZD1222 dose. The CDR3 loop is CASRRPSREGEKLFF. CDR3 bases: TGTGCCAGCAGGAGACCCAGCAGGGAGGGAGAAAAACTGTTTTTT.